This TCR beta chain was sequenced in a study of the immune and genomic landscape of osteosarcoma (dated by TCRdb to between 2020 and 2021). For context, the study as a whole: The overall cohort was composed of about 45 pediatric and adult patients with high-grade osteosarcoma, and a median age at diagnosis of around 30 years (range roughly 5-81) was recorded. Poor-risk disease was overrepresented in the cohort, as 73% of patients had an unfavorable pathologic response to standard therapy and over 60% had died. Patients in the overall cohort were roughly 60% male, and more than 70% presented with localized disease at diagnosis. Osteosarcoma specimens were profiled with whole genome, RNA and T-cell receptor sequencing plus immunohistochemistry and reverse phase protein arrays so that immunogenic potential could be defined. To characterize the osteosarcoma immunogenomic landscape, the TCR sequencing results were combined with transcriptome, protein array and immunostaining data. The study aimed to explain the limited clinical activity of immune checkpoint inhibitors in osteosarcoma. Each of a few patients provided a couple of samples from the same tumor site. Summary of the overall study and its limitations: In five cases, the repertoire was dominated by a single hyperexpanded clone, and fewer than 100 T-cell clonotypes were detected in all five cases. TCR productive clonality was higher in the immune-hot C3 cluster than the cold C1 cluster but still low overall. Matched blood was collected from only two patients, alongside the frozen tumor specimens. Clonality benchmarks were derived from external normal skin and healthy peripheral blood data rather than from matched normal tissue. Overall, productive TCR clonality was low, with an average of 0.09 and a maximum of 0.3, which suggests limited T-cell clonal expansion. No statistical method determined sample size because osteosarcoma is rare and all possible samples were collected.

Post-treatment primary, local recurrence and metastasis tumors from poor-prognosis patients were used as specimens. The ImmunoSEQ Assay (Adaptive Biotechnologies) was used to immunosequence the CDR3 regions of the TCR beta chain. Per the authors' processing: TCRB rearrangements, read counts, read proportions and gene usage were exported through the ImmunoSEQ Analyzer platform. T-cell clonality was calculated on productive rearrangements as 1 minus Pielou's evenness. Clonal space homeostasis binned clonotypes as rare, small, medium, large or hyperexpanded (0.01 to 1 of the repertoire). TCR productive clonality was compared across immune clusters C1, C2 and C3 using the Wilcoxon rank sum test. Drawn from immuneACCESS, this table holds only the in-frame rearrangements with V and J called that TCRdb kept. Clones are partly lost; checked studies trace under half to an unresolved V gene and leave the rest unexplained. D and trimming come from the DNA, and the V and J calls and clone size come from that table. The table for this sample lists over a thousand clones; about 73% of them were counted only once. The ten largest clones capture approximately 9.5% of the sample.

V is trimmed back by 1 base and J by 3 bases, and the junction contains 3 bases that no gene match accounts for. The CDR3 covers 15 residues, taking in both the cysteine and the phenylalanine. CDR3 DNA only is kept here, 45 bases in frame from base 1. CDR1 and CDR2, looked up from the germline V gene, are SGDLS and YYNGEE. In the case of this clone: Its antigen is still unknown. Qualities for individual bases were not recorded, and no much larger clone is one base off.

Sequences were obtained from primary tumor tissue from the femur. This specimen's cell subset or site label, interpreted: resected primary osteosarcoma tumor. The sequence came from a man aged 25 to 40 with osteosarcoma. The age is the age at diagnosis. The chain is encoded by TRBV9 joined to TRBJ2-1, with TRBD1 identical over 8 junction bases. The nucleotides read TGTGCCAGCAGCGTATCCGGACAGGGCTACAATGAGCAGTTCTTC. It translates as CASSVSGQGYNEQFF.